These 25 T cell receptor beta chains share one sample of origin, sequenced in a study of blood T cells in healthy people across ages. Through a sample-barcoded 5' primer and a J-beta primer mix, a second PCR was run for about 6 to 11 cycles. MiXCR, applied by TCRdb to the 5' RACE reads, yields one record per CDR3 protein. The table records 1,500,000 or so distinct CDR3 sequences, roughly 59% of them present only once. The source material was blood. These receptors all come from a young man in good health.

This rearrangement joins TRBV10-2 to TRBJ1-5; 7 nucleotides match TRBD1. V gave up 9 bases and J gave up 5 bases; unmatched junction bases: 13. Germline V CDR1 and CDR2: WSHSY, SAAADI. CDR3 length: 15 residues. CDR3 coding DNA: TGCGCCAGTCGAGTGGGGACAGTGGATCATCAGCCCCAGCATTTT. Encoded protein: CASRVGTVDHQPQHF.

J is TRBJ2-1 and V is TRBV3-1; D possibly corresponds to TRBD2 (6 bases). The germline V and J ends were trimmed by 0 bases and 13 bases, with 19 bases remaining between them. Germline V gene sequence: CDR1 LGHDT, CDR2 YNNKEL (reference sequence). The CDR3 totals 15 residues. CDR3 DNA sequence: TGTGCCAGCAGCCAAGATATCGGGGGAGGAGAGACCCAGTTCTTC. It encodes CASSQDIGGGETQFF.

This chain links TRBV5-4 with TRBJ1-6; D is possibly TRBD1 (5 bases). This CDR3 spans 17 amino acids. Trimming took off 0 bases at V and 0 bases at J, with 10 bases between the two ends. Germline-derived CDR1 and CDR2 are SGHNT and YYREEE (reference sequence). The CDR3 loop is CASSLDGHSSYNSPLHF. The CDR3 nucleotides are TGTGCCAGCAGCTTGGATGGACATAGCTCCTATAATTCACCCCTCCACTTT.

For the CDR3, the DNA is TGTGCCAGCAGTGGGTCTATCGGGACAGGGCACGAAAATACGCAGTATTTT. Translation gives CASSGSIGTGHENTQYF. V and J are TRBV12-3 or TRBV12-4 and TRBJ2-3; 9 bases line up with TRBD1. Germline trimming cut 5 bases from V and 7 bases from J; bases unmatched to any gene: 16. The CDR3 runs to 17 residues.

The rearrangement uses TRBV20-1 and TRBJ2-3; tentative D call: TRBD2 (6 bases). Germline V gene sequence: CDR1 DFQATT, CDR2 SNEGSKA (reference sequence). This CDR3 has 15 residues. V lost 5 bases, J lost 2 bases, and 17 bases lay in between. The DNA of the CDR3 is TGCAGTGCTCCCTCGGGGGATTGGTACACAGATACGCAGTATTTT. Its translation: CSAPSGDWYTDTQYF.

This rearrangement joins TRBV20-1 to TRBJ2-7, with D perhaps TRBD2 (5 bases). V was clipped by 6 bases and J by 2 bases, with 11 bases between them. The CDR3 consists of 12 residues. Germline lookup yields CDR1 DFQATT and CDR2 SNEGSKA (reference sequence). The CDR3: CSAHPGAYEQYF. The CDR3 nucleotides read TGCAGTGCCCACCCCGGGGCCTACGAGCAGTACTTC.

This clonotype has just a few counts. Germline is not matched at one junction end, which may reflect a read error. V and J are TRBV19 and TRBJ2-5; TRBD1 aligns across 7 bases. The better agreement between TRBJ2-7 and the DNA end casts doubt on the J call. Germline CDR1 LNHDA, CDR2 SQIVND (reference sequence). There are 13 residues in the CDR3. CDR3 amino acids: CASSIDRDYEQYF. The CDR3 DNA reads TGTGCCAGTAGCATAGACAGGGACTACGAGCAGTACTTC.

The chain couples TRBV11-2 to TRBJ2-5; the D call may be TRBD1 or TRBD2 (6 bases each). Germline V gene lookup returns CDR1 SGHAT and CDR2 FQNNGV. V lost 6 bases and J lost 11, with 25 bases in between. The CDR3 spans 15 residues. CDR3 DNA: TGTGCCAGCAGGGGGGCGGGGAACCCGACGGATGAGCAGTACTTC. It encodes CASRGAGNPTDEQYF. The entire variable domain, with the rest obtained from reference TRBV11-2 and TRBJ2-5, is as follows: EAGVAQSPRYKIIEKRQSVAFWCNPISGHATLYWYQQILGQGPKLLIQFQNNGVVDDSQLPKDRFSAERLKGVDSTLKIQPAKLEDSAVYLCASRGAGNPTDEQYFGPGTRLLVL.

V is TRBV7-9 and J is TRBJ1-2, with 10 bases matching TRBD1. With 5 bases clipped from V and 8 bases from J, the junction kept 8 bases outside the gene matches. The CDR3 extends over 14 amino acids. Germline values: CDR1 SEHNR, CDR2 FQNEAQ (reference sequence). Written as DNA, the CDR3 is TGTGCCAGCAGCCTCGACAGGGGGCTTCACGGCTACACCTTC. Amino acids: CASSLDRGLHGYTF.

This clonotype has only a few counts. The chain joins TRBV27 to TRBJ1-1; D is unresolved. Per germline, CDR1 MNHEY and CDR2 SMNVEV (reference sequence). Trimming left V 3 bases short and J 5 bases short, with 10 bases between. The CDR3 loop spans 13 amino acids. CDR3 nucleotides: TGTGCCAGCAGTTTTACCCCGTTGACTGAAGCTTTCTTT. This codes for CASSFTPLTEAFF.

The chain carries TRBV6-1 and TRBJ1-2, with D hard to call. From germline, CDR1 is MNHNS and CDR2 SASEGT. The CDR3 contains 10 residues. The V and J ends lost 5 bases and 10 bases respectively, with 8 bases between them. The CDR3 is CASSYRFYTF. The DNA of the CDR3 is TGTGCCAGCAGTTACCGATTCTACACCTTC.

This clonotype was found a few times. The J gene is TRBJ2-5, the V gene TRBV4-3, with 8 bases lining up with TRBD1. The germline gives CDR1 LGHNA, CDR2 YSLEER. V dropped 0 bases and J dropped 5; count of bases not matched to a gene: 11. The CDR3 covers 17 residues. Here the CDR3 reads CASSQDSGQGGLETQYF. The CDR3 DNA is TGCGCCAGCAGCCAAGATTCCGGACAGGGCGGGTTGGAGACCCAGTACTTC.

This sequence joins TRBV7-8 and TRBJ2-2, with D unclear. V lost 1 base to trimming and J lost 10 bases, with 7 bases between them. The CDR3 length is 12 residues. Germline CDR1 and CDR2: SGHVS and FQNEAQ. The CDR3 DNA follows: TGTGCCAGCAGCTTAGGGGGAAAGGAGCTGTTTTTT. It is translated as CASSLGGKELFF. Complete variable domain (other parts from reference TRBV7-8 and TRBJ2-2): GAGVSQSPRYKVAKRGQDVALRCDPISGHVSLFWYQQALGQGPEFLTYFQNEAQLDKSGLPSDRFFAERPEGSVSTLKIQRTQQEDSAVYLCASSLGGKELFFGEGSRLTVL.

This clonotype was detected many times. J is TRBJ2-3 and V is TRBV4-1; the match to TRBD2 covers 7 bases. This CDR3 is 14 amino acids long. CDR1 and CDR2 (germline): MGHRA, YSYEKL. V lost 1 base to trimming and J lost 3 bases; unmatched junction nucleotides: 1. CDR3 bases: TGCGCCAGCAGCCAAGGAGCGGGGACAGATACGCAGTATTTT. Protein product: CASSQGAGTDTQYF.

The CDR3 sequence: CSVGGTGAYNEQFF. Here the CDR3 DNA reads TGCAGCGTCGGGGGGACAGGAGCCTACAATGAGCAGTTCTTC. The J gene is TRBJ2-1, the V gene TRBV29-1, with a possible D match to TRBD1 (8 bases). This CDR3 region has 14 residues. Trimming stripped 6 bases from V and 2 bases from J, with 14 bases between. CDR1 and CDR2 from the germline V gene are SQVTM and ANQGSEA.

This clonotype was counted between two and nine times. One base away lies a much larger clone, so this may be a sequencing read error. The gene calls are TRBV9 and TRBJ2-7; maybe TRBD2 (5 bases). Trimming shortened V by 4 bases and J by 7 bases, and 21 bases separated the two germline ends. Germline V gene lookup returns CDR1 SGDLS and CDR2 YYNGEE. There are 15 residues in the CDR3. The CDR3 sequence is CASSRESRGFNEQYF. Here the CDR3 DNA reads TGTGCCAGCAGCCGGGAATCGCGCGGGTTTAATGAGCAGTACTTC.

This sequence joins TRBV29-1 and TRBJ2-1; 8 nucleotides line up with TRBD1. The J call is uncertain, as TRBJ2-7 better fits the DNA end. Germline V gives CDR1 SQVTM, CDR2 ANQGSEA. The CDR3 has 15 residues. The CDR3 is CSVEAGTGSYNEQYF. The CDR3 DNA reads TGCAGCGTTGAGGCAGGGACAGGTTCCTACAATGAGCAGTACTTC.

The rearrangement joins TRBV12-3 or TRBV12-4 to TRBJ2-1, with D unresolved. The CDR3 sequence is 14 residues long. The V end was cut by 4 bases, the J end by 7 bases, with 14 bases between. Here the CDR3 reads CASSYWGSSNEQFF. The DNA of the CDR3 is TGTGCCAGCAGTTACTGGGGTAGTTCGAATGAGCAGTTCTTC.

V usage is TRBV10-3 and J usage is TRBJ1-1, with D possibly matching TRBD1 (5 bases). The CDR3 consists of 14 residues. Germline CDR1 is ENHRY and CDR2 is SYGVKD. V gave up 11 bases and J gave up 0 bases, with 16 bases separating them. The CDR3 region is CAAQDGGLNTEAFF. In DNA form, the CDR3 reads TGTGCCGCACAGGATGGGGGGTTGAACACTGAAGCTTTCTTT.

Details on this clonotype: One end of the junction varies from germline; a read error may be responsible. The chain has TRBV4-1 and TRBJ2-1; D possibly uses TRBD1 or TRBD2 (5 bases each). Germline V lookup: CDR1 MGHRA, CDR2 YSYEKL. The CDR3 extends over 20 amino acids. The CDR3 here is CANSQDQRGALSLSYNEQFF. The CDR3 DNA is TGCGCCAACAGCCAAGATCAAAGAGGGGCGCTATCCCTCTCCTACAATGAGCAGTTCTTC.

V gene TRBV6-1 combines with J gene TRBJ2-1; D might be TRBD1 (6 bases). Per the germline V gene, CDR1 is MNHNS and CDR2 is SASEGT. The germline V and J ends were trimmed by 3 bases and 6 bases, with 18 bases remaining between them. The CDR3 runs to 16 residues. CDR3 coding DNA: TGTGCCAGCAGTGAGGGGGCCGGGACATTGGGCAATGAGCAGTTCTTC. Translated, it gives CASSEGAGTLGNEQFF.

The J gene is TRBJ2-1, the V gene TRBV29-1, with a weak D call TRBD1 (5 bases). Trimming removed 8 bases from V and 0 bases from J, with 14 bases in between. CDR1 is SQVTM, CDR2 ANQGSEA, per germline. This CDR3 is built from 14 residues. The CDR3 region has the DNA TGCAGCCCACTCAGGGCAGGCTCCTACAATGAGCAGTTCTTC. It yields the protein CSPLRAGSYNEQFF.

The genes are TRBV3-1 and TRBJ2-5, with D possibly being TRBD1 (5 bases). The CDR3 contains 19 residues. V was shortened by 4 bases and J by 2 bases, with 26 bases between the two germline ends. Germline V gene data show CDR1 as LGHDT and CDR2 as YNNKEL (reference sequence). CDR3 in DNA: TGTGCCAGCAGCCGCCAGGGCGTCCGGGCCGTCATCGCACAAGAGACCCAGTACTTC. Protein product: CASSRQGVRAVIAQETQYF.

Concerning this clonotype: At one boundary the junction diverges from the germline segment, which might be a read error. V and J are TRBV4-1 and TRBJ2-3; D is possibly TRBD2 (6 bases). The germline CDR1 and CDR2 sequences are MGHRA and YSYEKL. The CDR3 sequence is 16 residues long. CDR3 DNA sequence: TGCACCAGCAGTCAAGATTATGAACTAGCTCTAGATACGCAGTATTTT. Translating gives CTSSQDYELALDTQYF.

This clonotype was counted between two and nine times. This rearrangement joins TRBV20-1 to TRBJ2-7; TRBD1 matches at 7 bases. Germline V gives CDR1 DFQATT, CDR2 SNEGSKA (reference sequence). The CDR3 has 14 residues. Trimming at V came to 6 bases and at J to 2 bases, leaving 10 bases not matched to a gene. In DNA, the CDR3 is TGCAGTGCGCGAGCGGACAGGCAAACCTACGAGCAGTACTTC. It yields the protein CSARADRQTYEQYF.